The 17 T cell receptor beta chains below all came from one sample that was sequenced in a study of cytomegalovirus exposure and HLA in healthy donors. The repertoire was sequenced with immunoSEQ multiplex PCR; TCRdb's copy has only in-frame clones and lacks some. The sample records some 170,000 clones, approximately 89% being singletons. Specimen: PBMCs. These receptors all stem from a man aged 25-45 years in good health and CMV-seropositive.

The chain has TRBV18 and TRBJ2-1, with 10 bases that match TRBD2. The V gene's germline CDR1 is KGHSH and CDR2 LQKENI. The V and J ends lost 6 bases and 5 bases, in that order; junction bases with no gene match: 7. This CDR3 comprises 15 residues. CDR3 coding DNA: TGTGCCAGCTCCCCAAGGACTAGCGGAAACAATGAGCAGTTCTTC. Translated, it gives CASSPRTSGNNEQFF.

The V call is TRBV7-2, the J call TRBJ2-1; 9 nucleotides line up with TRBD1. The J segment lost 2 bases and the V segment lost 1 base, leaving 9 bases of the junction unmatched. CDR3 length equals 18 residues. Germline CDR1 SGHTA, CDR2 FQGNSA. The CDR3 coding sequence is TGTGCCAGCAGCTTAGGAGCCCGGGACAGGGCAACCTACAATGAGCAGTTCTTC. As protein: CASSLGARDRATYNEQFF.

The chain links TRBV12-5 to TRBJ2-2; D might be TRBD1 (5 bases). Germline CDR1 reads LGHNT; CDR2 reads FRNRAP. The V and J ends lost 1 base and 4 bases respectively, with 16 bases between them. This CDR3 comprises 17 residues. The CDR3: CASGLDLVRVFTGELFF. CDR3 sequence (DNA): TGTGCTAGTGGTTTGGATTTGGTCAGGGTGTTCACCGGGGAGCTGTTTTTT. The whole variable domain, filled in from reference TRBV12-5 and TRBJ2-2, reads DARVTQTPRHKVTEMGQEVTMRCQPILGHNTVFWYRQTMMQGLELLAYFRNRAPLDDSGMPKDRFSAEMPDATLATLKIQPSEPRDSAVYFCASGLDLVRVFTGELFFGEGSRLTVL.

The chain couples TRBV7-6 to TRBJ2-2, with D possibly matching TRBD1 (6 bases). The CDR3 is 13 amino acids. Between the trimmed V and J ends, which lost 5 bases and 4 bases, there was a span of 8 bases. CDR1 is SGHVS, CDR2 FNYEAQ, per germline. Written as DNA, the CDR3 is TGTGCCAGCAGCGCACAGGGCACCGGGGAGCTGTTTTTT. As protein: CASSAQGTGELFF.

The V and J genes are TRBV27 and TRBJ2-1; 10 bases match TRBD2. V lost 4 bases, J lost 1 base, and 1 base stayed unmatched. Germline V gene data show CDR1 as MNHEY and CDR2 as SMNVEV (reference sequence). CDR3 length: 15 amino acids. CDR3 loop: CASSYSGRSYNEQFF. In DNA form, the CDR3 reads TGTGCCAGCAGTTATAGCGGGAGGTCCTACAATGAGCAGTTCTTC.

The gene calls are TRBV28 and TRBJ2-1; TRBD1 agrees at 8 bases. Germline V CDR1 and CDR2: MDHEN, SYDVKM. The V segment lost 6 bases and the J segment 0 bases; nucleotides outside the gene matches: 4. This CDR3 has 15 residues. CDR3 in amino acids: CASSRGQVSYNEQFF. The CDR3 nucleotides read TGTGCCAGCAGCCGGGGACAGGTCTCCTACAATGAGCAGTTCTTC.

J is TRBJ2-1 and V is TRBV6-6, with 9 bases matching TRBD2. Germline CDR1 is MNHNY and CDR2 is SVGAGI (reference sequence). This CDR3 is 15 amino acids long. The V segment lost 5 bases and the J segment 2 bases; nucleotides outside the gene matches: 4. In DNA form, the CDR3 reads TGTGCCAGCAGTAGAGCGGGGGGCGCCTACAATGAGCAGTTCTTC. Its translation is CASSRAGGAYNEQFF.

This rearrangement joins TRBV6-5 to TRBJ1-2, with D perhaps matching TRBD1 (5 bases). Deletions cut 6 bases from V and 5 bases from J, with 10 bases between. This CDR3 spans 12 amino acids. Germline V gene sequence: CDR1 MNHEY, CDR2 SVGAGI. CDR3 amino acids: CASSTGAYGYTF. Written as DNA, the CDR3 is TGTGCCAGCAGCACCGGGGCGTATGGCTACACCTTC.

The chain links TRBV9 to TRBJ2-7, with 9 bases aligning to TRBD1. V was pared by 0 bases and J by 2 bases, with 3 bases of the junction left unmatched. CDR1 is SGDLS and CDR2 is YYNGEE in the germline V gene. The CDR3 runs 15 residues. CDR3 sequence: CASSVGTGDTYEQYF. The CDR3 region has the DNA TGTGCCAGCAGCGTAGGGACAGGGGACACCTACGAGCAGTACTTC.

V is TRBV19 and J is TRBJ2-7; 7 bases align to TRBD2. V lost 6 bases and J lost 4; bases outside the gene matches: 9. Germline CDR1 reads LNHDA; CDR2 reads SQIVND (reference sequence). This CDR3 has 14 residues. CDR3 DNA: TGTGCCAGTAGGCGAAGGGACTACGAGTACGAGCAGTACTTC. Translating gives CASRRRDYEYEQYF.

In its sample, this clone was seen a few times. The chain recombines TRBV5-5 with TRBJ2-2; D possibly matches TRBD1 or TRBD2 (6 bases each). With 3 bases removed from V and 5 bases from J, the gap between germline ends came to 14 bases. Germline values: CDR1 SGHKS, CDR2 YYEKEE (reference sequence). CDR3 length: 15 amino acids. Written as DNA, the CDR3 is TGTGCCAGCAGCTCCCCGCAAGGGGGGACCGGGGAGCTGTTTTTT. Its protein is CASSSPQGGTGELFF.

The chain uses TRBV19 and TRBJ2-3, with D possibly TRBD2 on 5 matching bases. V was shortened by 10 bases and J by 3 bases, with 14 bases between the two germline ends. Germline V CDR1 and CDR2: LNHDA, SQIVND (reference sequence). The CDR3 is 13 amino acids. The DNA of the CDR3 is TGTGCCACCGGACTGTCGGGGACAGATACGCAGTATTTT. Encoded protein: CATGLSGTDTQYF.

The chain carries TRBV2 and TRBJ2-1, with 12 bases identical to TRBD2. Germline trimming cut 6 bases from V and 7 bases from J; bases unmatched to any gene: 7. Germline assignment: CDR1 SNHLY and CDR2 FYNNEI. The CDR3 contains 15 residues. The CDR3 sequence: CASSATSGSGNEQFF. The CDR3 bases are TGTGCCAGCAGCGCGACTAGCGGGAGTGGTAATGAGCAGTTCTTC.

This chain uses TRBV2 with TRBJ1-4, with D unclear. The V gene lost 6 bases and the J gene lost 7 bases, with 18 bases spanning the gap. Germline V gives CDR1 SNHLY, CDR2 FYNNEI. The CDR3 consists of 15 residues. This CDR3 reads CASRGRSVAGEKLFF. CDR3 DNA sequence: TGTGCCAGCAGGGGCCGGAGCGTGGCGGGTGAAAAACTGTTTTTT.

The chain is built from TRBV5-8 and TRBJ1-5; D is uncertain. V dropped 0 bases and J dropped 4 bases, with 8 bases sitting between them. The CDR3 contains 14 residues. Germline V gives CDR1 SGHTS, CDR2 YDEGEE. The CDR3 loop reads CASSLAGFNQPQHF. CDR3 coding DNA: TGTGCCAGCAGCTTGGCCGGGTTTAATCAGCCCCAGCATTTT.

The V and J genes are TRBV7-6 and TRBJ2-5; no reliable D call. This CDR3 is built from 12 residues. Trimming stripped 0 bases from V and 2 bases from J, with 1 base between. Germline loops: CDR1 SGHVS, CDR2 FNYEAQ. The CDR3 reads CASSLAQETQYF. The CDR3 DNA reads as TGTGCCAGCAGCTTAGCGCAAGAGACCCAGTACTTC.

V and J are TRBV11-3 and TRBJ2-7; D call uncertain. The V gene lost 4 bases and the J gene lost 3 bases, with 10 bases spanning the gap. Germline V lookup: CDR1 SGHNT, CDR2 YENEEA. The CDR3 length is 13 residues. CDR3 protein: CASSSAGFYEQYF. Written as DNA, the CDR3 is TGTGCCAGCAGCTCCGCAGGTTTCTACGAGCAGTACTTC.